This entry features one T cell receptor beta chain sequence. Its antigen remains unidentified. This record comes from a study of CD8 T cells in Susac syndrome. General study findings and limits: The study recognized that its TCR sequencing and HLA analysis covered a relatively small number of individuals.

TCR beta sequences were obtained from blood CD8+ and CD4+ T cells. cDNA came from about 0.51 to 1 ug RNA primed by random hexamers. The CDR3 of TCR beta was amplified by immunoSEQ multiplex PCR across 54 Vbeta and 13 Jbeta. TCRdb analysed the immunoSEQ multiplex PCR reads with MiXCR anew, one entry per CDR3 protein. The profile covers roughly 180,000 distinct CDR3 sequences, with approximately 94% appearing a single time and less than 0.12% taken by the ten largest. Trimming removed 4 bases from V and 8 bases from J, with 24 bases in between. This CDR3 is 15 amino acids long. Germline assignment: CDR1 SQVTM and CDR2 ANQGSEA.

Sequenced input: CD4+ T cells from PBMCs. This receptor was identified in a human donor in good health. The gene calls are TRBV29-1 and TRBJ2-7; a weak D match, TRBD2 (6 bases). This CDR3 is CSVVPLSTGTRQQYF. The CDR3 nucleotides are TGCAGCGTTGTCCCCCTCTCTACCGGGACTCGGCAGCAGTACTTC.